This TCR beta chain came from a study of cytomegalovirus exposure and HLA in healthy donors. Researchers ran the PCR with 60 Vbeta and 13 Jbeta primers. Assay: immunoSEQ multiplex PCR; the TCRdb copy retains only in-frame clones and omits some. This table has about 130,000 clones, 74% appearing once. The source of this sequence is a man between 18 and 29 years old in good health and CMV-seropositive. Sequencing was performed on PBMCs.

The CDR3 loop reads CASSQTGGLYEQYF. Here the CDR3 DNA reads TGTGCCAGCAGCCAGACAGGGGGACTTTACGAGCAGTACTTC. The rearrangement links TRBV6-5 to TRBJ2-5; 9 positions agree with TRBD1. The J call may be in error: the DNA end matches TRBJ2-7 better. Germline CDR1 reads MNHEY; CDR2 reads SVGAGI. This CDR3 region has 14 residues.